The 3 T cell receptor beta chains listed next were all sequenced from one sample in a study of vaccination effects on CD4 cells after COVID-19. Their specific antigens are unknown. Only in-frame clones appear in the TCRdb table, and some are missing; sequencing was by immunoSEQ multiplex PCR. Found here are around 49,000 clones, around 70% of them singletons; the top ten hold over 8.5%. Scientists isolated CD4+ T cells after an approximately 11-day culture period ended. Vaccination of participants consisted of two doses of either the BNT162b2 or mRNA-1273 vaccine. The sequencing used CD4+ T cells from PBMCs cultured without peptide, collected after COVID-19 vaccination. Receptors originate from a human donor who received a COVID-19 vaccine.

V and J are TRBV6-5 and TRBJ1-3; a possible D gene is TRBD1 (6 bases). Trimming left V 7 bases short and J 0 bases short, with 13 bases between. This CDR3 has 15 amino acids. The germline gives CDR1 MNHEY, CDR2 SVGAGI. In nucleotides, the CDR3 is TGTGCCAGCATTTATGGGGGCCCCTCTGGAAACACCATATATTTT. It yields the protein CASIYGGPSGNTIYF.

This clone was counted a single time. V and J are TRBV24-1 and TRBJ1-2, with 8 bases lining up with TRBD1. V dropped 4 bases and J dropped 4; count of bases not matched to a gene: 4. CDR3 size: 14 residues. Germline CDR1 reads KGHDR; CDR2 reads SFDVKD. The chain's CDR3 is CATSEDGQGYGYTF. CDR3 in DNA: TGTGCCACCAGTGAGGACGGACAGGGCTATGGCTACACCTTC.

The rearrangement links TRBV9 to TRBJ1-3, with unresolved D. V dropped 4 bases and J dropped 3 bases, with 8 bases sitting between them. This CDR3 spans 13 amino acids. CDR1 is SGDLS, CDR2 YYNGEE, per germline. The CDR3 region is CASSRKGGNTIYF. CDR3 nucleotide sequence: TGTGCCAGCAGCAGAAAGGGTGGAAACACCATATATTTT.